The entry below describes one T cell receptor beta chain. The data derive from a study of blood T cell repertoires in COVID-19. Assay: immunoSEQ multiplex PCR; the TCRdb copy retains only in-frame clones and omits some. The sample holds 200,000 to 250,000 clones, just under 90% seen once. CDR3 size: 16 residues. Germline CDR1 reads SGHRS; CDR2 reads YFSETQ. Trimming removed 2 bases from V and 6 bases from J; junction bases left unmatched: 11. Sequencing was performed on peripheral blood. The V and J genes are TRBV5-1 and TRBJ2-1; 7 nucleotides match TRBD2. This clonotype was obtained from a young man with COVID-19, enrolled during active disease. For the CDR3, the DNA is TGCGCCAGCAGCTTTACGAGCGGGGAGACCATCAATGAGCAGTTCTTC. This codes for CASSFTSGETINEQFF. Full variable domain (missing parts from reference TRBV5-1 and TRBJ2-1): KAGVTQTPRYLIKTRGQQVTLSCSPISGHRSVSWYQQTPGQGLQFLFEYFSETQRNKGNFPGRFSGRQFSNSRSEMNVSTLELGDSALYLCASSFTSGETINEQFFGPGTRLTVL.